What follows are 15 T cell receptor beta chains derived from one specimen sequenced in a study of T cell responses to AZD1222 COVID-19 vaccine. The table came from immunoSEQ multiplex PCR; TCRdb's copy has only in-frame clones and leaves some out. In the table there are 120,000 to 150,000 clones, roughly nine tenths of which are singletons. The material was peripheral blood, obtained 28 days after the second AZD1222 dose. These receptors came from an adult who received the AZD1222 COVID-19 vaccine.

The rearrangement uses TRBV19 and TRBJ2-3; D gene uncertain. V was pared by 6 bases and J by 0 bases, with 7 bases between. The germline V gene has CDR1 LNHDA and CDR2 SQIVND (reference sequence). The CDR3 has 13 residues. The CDR3 coding sequence is TGTGCCAGTAGCGACACAAGCACAGATACGCAGTATTTT. This encodes CASSDTSTDTQYF.

The rearrangement links TRBV5-8 to TRBJ2-5; TRBD1 aligns across 9 bases. Germline V CDR1 and CDR2: SGHTS, YDEGEE. After removal of 4 bases from V and 7 bases from J, the junction contained 11 bases not matched to a gene. The CDR3 spans 15 residues. The CDR3 region is CASSNGQGTVWTQYF. The CDR3 bases are TGTGCCAGCAGCAACGGACAGGGGACGGTGTGGACCCAGTACTTC.

This sequence joins TRBV7-9 and TRBJ2-7, with D tentatively TRBD1 or TRBD2 (5 bases each). CDR3 length: 15 amino acids. Germline values: CDR1 SEHNR, CDR2 FQNEAQ (reference sequence). Trimming removed 0 bases at V and 4 bases at J, with 13 bases between. The CDR3 DNA reads as TGTGCCAGCAGCTTAGCCAGGGACGTCAAGTACGAGCAGTACTTC. Translated: CASSLARDVKYEQYF. The full variable domain, in which reference TRBV7-9 and TRBJ2-7 provide the parts outside the CDR3, is DTGVSQNPRHKITKRGQNVTFRCDPISEHNRLYWYRQTLGQGPEFLTYFQNEAQLEKSRLLSDRFSAERPKGSFSTLEIQRTEQGDSAMYLCASSLARDVKYEQYFGPGTRLTVT.

The rearrangement uses TRBV27 and TRBJ2-6; tentative D call: TRBD1 (5 bases). Looked up from germline, CDR1 is MNHEY and CDR2 is SMNVEV (reference sequence). Trimming removed 3 bases from V and 2 bases from J, with 14 bases in between. The CDR3 is made up of 17 amino acids. The CDR3 reads CASSLLTATAGANVLTF. In DNA, the CDR3 is TGTGCCAGCAGTTTGCTGACAGCTACCGCTGGGGCCAACGTCCTGACTTTC.

V is TRBV12-3 or TRBV12-4 and J is TRBJ1-5, with D hard to call. The CDR3 contains 13 residues. Deletions cut 2 bases from V and 0 bases from J, with 2 bases between. CDR3 sequence reads: CASSLSSNQPQHF. DNA of the CDR3: TGTGCCAGCAGTTTATCTAGCAATCAGCCCCAGCATTTT.

Here the CDR3 reads CASLPGRSRETQYF. The CDR3 DNA reads as TGTGCCAGCTTACCGGGACGGAGCAGAGAGACCCAGTACTTC. The J gene is TRBJ2-5, the V gene TRBV2; D is possibly TRBD1 or TRBD2 (5 bases each). The V end was cut by 8 bases, the J end by 4 bases, with 17 bases between. The CDR3 has 14 residues. Germline CDR1 is SNHLY and CDR2 is FYNNEI.

The rearrangement joins TRBV7-2 to TRBJ2-6; D may match TRBD1 or TRBD2 (6 bases each). Germline CDR1 is SGHTA and CDR2 is FQGNSA. There are 15 residues in the CDR3. V was pared by 5 bases and J by 3 bases, with 11 bases between. CDR3 in DNA: TGTGCCAGCAGCCTAGGGGGGAGTGGGGCCAACGTCCTGACTTTC. It translates to CASSLGGSGANVLTF.

The J gene is TRBJ1-4, the V gene TRBV25-1; D call uncertain. Trimming removed 2 bases at V and 4 bases at J, with 11 bases between. Per germline, CDR1 MGHDK and CDR2 SYGVNS. This CDR3 has 15 amino acids. The CDR3 loop is CASSEGFILNEKLFF. In nucleotides, the CDR3 is TGTGCCAGCAGTGAAGGTTTCATACTTAATGAAAAACTGTTTTTT. Supplemented by reference TRBV25-1 and TRBJ1-4, the full variable domain reads EADIYQTPRYLVIGTGKKITLECSQTMGHDKMYWYQQDPGMELHLIHYSYGVNSTEKGDLSSESTVSRIRTEHFPLTLESARPSHTSQYLCASSEGFILNEKLFFGSGTQLSVL.

The chain is built from TRBV2 and TRBJ1-1; D not resolved. Germline CDR1 SNHLY, CDR2 FYNNEI. V was clipped by 11 bases and J by 1 base, with 17 bases between them. The CDR3 runs 14 residues. For the CDR3, the DNA is TGTGCCTGCCAGAGGTCTTCGTCGAACACTGAAGCTTTCTTT. This encodes CACQRSSSNTEAFF.

The chain recombines TRBV7-8 with TRBJ1-5; 7 bases agree with TRBD1. V lost 2 bases and J lost 3; bases outside the gene matches: 4. The CDR3 covers 15 residues. Germline V CDR1 and CDR2: SGHVS, FQNEAQ. CDR3 in amino acids: CASSLQGQVNQPQHF. CDR3 bases: TGTGCCAGCAGCTTACAAGGACAGGTCAATCAGCCCCAGCATTTT.

The rearrangement uses TRBV7-2 and TRBJ2-2, with D tentatively TRBD2 (6 bases). The V and J ends lost 3 bases and 5 bases respectively, with 16 bases between them. The CDR3 sequence is 16 residues long. Germline V gene lookup returns CDR1 SGHTA and CDR2 FQGNSA. CDR3 sequence reads: CASSFVGSAGTGELFF. In DNA form, the CDR3 reads TGTGCCAGCAGCTTTGTCGGGTCGGCGGGGACCGGGGAGCTGTTTTTT.

The chain links TRBV28 to TRBJ2-1; 7 nucleotides line up with TRBD1. This CDR3 is built from 16 residues. The V and J ends lost 1 base and 4 bases, in that order; junction bases with no gene match: 7. Per the germline V gene, CDR1 is MDHEN and CDR2 is SYDVKM. DNA for the CDR3: TGTGCCAGCAGTTTATCCCCGACAGGGCCTTACAATGAGCAGTTCTTC. It is translated as CASSLSPTGPYNEQFF.

This clone appeared a few times. At one end the junction does not follow the germline gene, possibly because of a read error. V usage is TRBV7-7 and J usage is TRBJ2-5; 8 bases agree with TRBD1. This CDR3 comprises 14 residues. CDR1 and CDR2 (germline): SSHAT, FNYEAQ (reference sequence). CDR3 amino acids: CASSSSGGGETQYF. CDR3 DNA: TGTGCTAGCAGCTCCTCAGGGGGCGGGGAGACCCAGTACTTC.

V usage is TRBV23-1 and J usage is TRBJ1-2; D possibly corresponds to TRBD1 (5 bases). TRBV23-1 is an ORF for which the function is uncertain. The CDR3 covers 15 residues. V lost 3 bases, J lost 7 bases, and 18 bases lay in between. The CDR3 spells CASSHLGAGTFGYTF. DNA for the CDR3: TGCGCCAGCAGTCATCTTGGGGCCGGGACCTTTGGCTACACCTTC.

The chain's CDR3 is CASSSKARTTDTQYF. The CDR3 bases are TGTGCCAGCAGCAGCAAGGCCCGCACCACAGATACGCAGTATTTT. The rearrangement links TRBV21-1 to TRBJ2-3. TRBV21-1 counts as a pseudogene. This CDR3 is built from 15 residues.